This TCR beta chain was sequenced during a study of type 1 regulatory T cells (dated by TCRdb to the early 2020s). In the study overall: The study characterized an in vitro protocol that generated a Tr1-enriched, alloantigen-specific CD4 T cell product named T-allo10. T-allo10 was being tested clinically in patients with hematological malignancies who were undergoing allogeneic hematopoietic stem cell transplantation.

The data were produced on an Illumina MiSeq. TCRdb redid the processing of the public reads, applying fastp at Q25 and MiXCR, and retained in-frame beta chains. Under each unique CDR3 protein, matching rows form one entry showing the most common genes and DNA. The table for this sample lists around 69,000 distinct CDR3 sequences; around 63% of them were counted only once. 7.6% of the sample goes to the ten largest clones. Specificity for host alloantigens, anergy, and the capacity for alloantigen-specific suppression were described as properties of donor-derived T-allo10 cells. In regard to this clonotype: Its specific antigen is unknown. This could be a read error, since a much larger clone is one nucleotide away.

From the cysteine through the phenylalanine, the CDR3 covers 15 amino acids. Of the read, only the CDR3 DNA is kept; its 45 bases are in frame from base 1. Recombination connected TRBV12-3 or TRBV12-4 to TRBJ1-2; a tentative D match to TRBD1 spans 6 bases. Sequenced material: cultured T cells, either the whole culture or a sorted T cell fraction (not recorded which). What this sample's cell subset or site label stands for: Tr1-enriched cell product generated in vitro against host alloantigens. The source of this sequence is a human donor in good health. The DNA sequence reads TGTGCCAGCAGCTTAATTGGGGGCGATCACTATGTCTACACCTTC. It is translated as CASSLIGGDHYVYTF.